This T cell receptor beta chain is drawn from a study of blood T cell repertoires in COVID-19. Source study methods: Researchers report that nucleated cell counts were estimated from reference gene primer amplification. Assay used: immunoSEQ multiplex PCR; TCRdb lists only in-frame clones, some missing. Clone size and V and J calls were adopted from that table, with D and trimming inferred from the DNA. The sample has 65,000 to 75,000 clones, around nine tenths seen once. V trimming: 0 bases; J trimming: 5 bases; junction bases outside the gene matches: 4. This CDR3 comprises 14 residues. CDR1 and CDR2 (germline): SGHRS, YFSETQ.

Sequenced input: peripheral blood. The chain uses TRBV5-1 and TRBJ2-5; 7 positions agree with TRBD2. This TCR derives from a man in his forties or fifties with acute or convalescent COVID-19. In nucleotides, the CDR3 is TGCGCCAGCAGCTTGGCCGGGGGGTATGAGACCCAGTACTTC. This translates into CASSLAGGYETQYF.